The rows below give T cell receptor beta chains drawn from one sample of a study of CD8+CD57+ T cells in acquired aplastic anemia. MiXCR was run by TCRdb on the reads, yielding one entry per CDR3 protein. The table records about 400,000 distinct CDR3 sequences, 65% to 80% of them present only once. Sequences were obtained from sorted CD4+, CD8+, or CD8+CD57+ T cells (not recorded which) from PBMCs. These receptors were taken from a human donor in good health, serving as a control. Each CDR3 is given with its conserved first and last residue. The order of the fields is V gene, D gene, clone size, J gene, CDR3 DNA, CDR3 protein. D genes are given only for firm matches. Not all rows give a size; the values are once, few, many and, for expanded clones, a class.

v_call: TRBV7-2; d_call: NA; clone_size: NA; j_call: TRBJ1-5; cdr3_nt: TGTGCCAGCAGCTTAAGGGCTAGCGGCAATCACCCCCAGCATTTT; cdr3_aa: CASSLRASGNHPQHF
v_call: TRBV11-1; d_call: TRBD2; clone_size: many; j_call: TRBJ2-1; cdr3_nt: TGTGCCAGCAGCTCCCGCCCCGTAAGTAGCGGGGGGGCCATTGAGCAGTTCTTC; cdr3_aa: CASSSRPVSSGGAIEQFF
v_call: TRBV10-3; d_call: TRBD1; clone_size: NA; j_call: TRBJ2-7; cdr3_nt: TGTGCCATCAGCGGGACAGGGGATTGGGAGCAGTACTTC; cdr3_aa: CAISGTGDWEQYF
v_call: TRBV7-2; d_call: NA; clone_size: many; j_call: TRBJ1-2; cdr3_nt: TGTGCCAGCAGCCTCATGGTGGGGGCGTCTGGCTATGGCTACACCTTC; cdr3_aa: CASSLMVGASGYGYTF
v_call: TRBV7-2; d_call: NA; clone_size: NA; j_call: TRBJ1-5; cdr3_nt: TGTGCCAGCAACCTAGCCAGAGCCAGCCCGTATAGCAATCAGCCCCAGCATTTT; cdr3_aa: CASNLARASPYSNQPQHF
v_call: TRBV9; d_call: NA; clone_size: NA; j_call: TRBJ2-1; cdr3_nt: TGTGCCAGCAGTTACGCATCCCTGGGGTCCTCAAAAGAGCAGTTCTTC; cdr3_aa: CASSYASLGSSKEQFF
v_call: TRBV2; d_call: TRBD2; clone_size: NA; j_call: TRBJ2-1; cdr3_nt: TGTGCCAGCAGTGCCGAAGCGGGGGCAGATACGCAGTTCTTC; cdr3_aa: CASSAEAGADTQFF
v_call: TRBV19; d_call: NA; clone_size: NA; j_call: TRBJ1-6; cdr3_nt: TGTGCCAGTGGCGGGGTGGATAATTCACCCCTCCTCTTT; cdr3_aa: CASGGVDNSPLLF
v_call: TRBV2; d_call: NA; clone_size: once; j_call: TRBJ1-2; cdr3_nt: TGTGCCAGCAGACGGGAGAGGAGGGCCCACAGTCACTACATCTTC; cdr3_aa: CASRRERRAHSHYIF
v_call: TRBV7-2; d_call: NA; clone_size: many; j_call: TRBJ2-1; cdr3_nt: TGTGCCAGCAGCGGGCCCGATCTAAACAGCTACAATGAGCAGTTCTTC; cdr3_aa: CASSGPDLNSYNEQFF
v_call: TRBV7-3; d_call: NA; clone_size: once; j_call: TRBJ1-2; cdr3_nt: TGTGCCAGCAGTTTGTGGGTTCTGACCGGCCGAGATTACACCTTC; cdr3_aa: CASSLWVLTGRDYTF
v_call: TRBV12-3/TRBV12-4; d_call: NA; clone_size: NA; j_call: TRBJ2-2; cdr3_nt: TGTGCCAGCACCGACCGGGACCCCCGCTCTGGAAACACCGGGGAGCTGTTTTTT; cdr3_aa: CASTDRDPRSGNTGELFF
v_call: TRBV5-1; d_call: NA; clone_size: many; j_call: TRBJ2-5; cdr3_nt: TGCGCCAGCAGCATAGGGACACTAAGGGGCCAAGAGACCCAGTACTTC; cdr3_aa: CASSIGTLRGQETQYF
v_call: TRBV7-9; d_call: NA; clone_size: once; j_call: TRBJ2-7; cdr3_nt: TGTGCCAGCAGCTTAGCGTTGGGGGGTTCGCACGAGCAGTACTTC; cdr3_aa: CASSLALGGSHEQYF
v_call: TRBV6-4; d_call: TRBD2; clone_size: NA; j_call: TRBJ2-3; cdr3_nt: TGTGCCAGCAGTAGCGGGGGGAGCACAGATACGCAGTATTTT; cdr3_aa: CASSSGGSTDTQYF
v_call: TRBV7-2; d_call: TRBD2; clone_size: NA; j_call: TRBJ2-5; cdr3_nt: TGTGCCAGCAGCTCGGGGGGGGGATACAATACCCAGTACTTC; cdr3_aa: CASSSGGGYNTQYF
v_call: TRBV10-1; d_call: TRBD1; clone_size: NA; j_call: TRBJ1-2; cdr3_nt: TGTGCCAGCAGGGGGGGTACTGGCTATGGCTACACCTTC; cdr3_aa: CASRGGTGYGYTF
v_call: TRBV10-3; d_call: NA; clone_size: NA; j_call: TRBJ1-2; cdr3_nt: TGTGCCAGCAGTGAGCGCGGGGACGACTATGGCTACACCTTC; cdr3_aa: CASSERGDDYGYTF
v_call: TRBV7-9; d_call: NA; clone_size: NA; j_call: TRBJ2-3; cdr3_nt: TGTGCCAGCAGCTTAGGGAAGGAAGATACGCAGTATTTT; cdr3_aa: CASSLGKEDTQYF
v_call: TRBV7-8; d_call: NA; clone_size: NA; j_call: TRBJ2-7; cdr3_nt: TGTGCCAGCAGCGCCCGACTGGACCGGACAGCCAAAGCGCAGTACTTC; cdr3_aa: CASSARLDRTAKAQYF
v_call: TRBV15; d_call: NA; clone_size: NA; j_call: TRBJ1-1; cdr3_nt: TGTGCCAGCAGCTTATCGAGAGACCTAGACACTGAAGCTTTCTTT; cdr3_aa: CASSLSRDLDTEAFF
v_call: TRBV10-3; d_call: NA; clone_size: NA; j_call: TRBJ2-7; cdr3_nt: TGTGCCAGCAGTAGTTCCGAGAACCGCTACCAGCATTACTTC; cdr3_aa: CASSSSENRYQHYF
v_call: TRBV6-4; d_call: TRBD2; clone_size: NA; j_call: TRBJ2-1; cdr3_nt: TGTGCCAGCAGTCCGACCGGGACTAGCTACAATGAGCAGTTCTTC; cdr3_aa: CASSPTGTSYNEQFF
v_call: TRBV20-1; d_call: NA; clone_size: NA; j_call: TRBJ2-7; cdr3_nt: TGCAGTGCTAGACCCAGCGGATACAACTCCTACGAGCAGTACTTC; cdr3_aa: CSARPSGYNSYEQYF
v_call: TRBV12-3/TRBV12-4; d_call: NA; clone_size: many; j_call: TRBJ2-3; cdr3_nt: TGTGCCAGCAGACCAGGACTACGCACAGATACGCAGTATTTT; cdr3_aa: CASRPGLRTDTQYF
v_call: TRBV12-3/TRBV12-4; d_call: NA; clone_size: few; j_call: TRBJ1-5; cdr3_nt: TGTGCCAGCAGTGTCAGGGGACGGCGTGGCACTCAGCCCCAGCATTTT; cdr3_aa: CASSVRGRRGTQPQHF